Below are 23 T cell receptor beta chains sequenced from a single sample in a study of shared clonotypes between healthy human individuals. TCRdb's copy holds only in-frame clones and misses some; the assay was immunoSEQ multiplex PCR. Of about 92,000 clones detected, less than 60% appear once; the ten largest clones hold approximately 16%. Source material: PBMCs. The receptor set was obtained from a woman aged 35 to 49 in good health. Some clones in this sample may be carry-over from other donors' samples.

The DNA of the CDR3 is TGTGCCAGCAGCTTAACGCCGACTAGCGCCTACAATGAGCAGTTCTTC. This codes for CASSLTPTSAYNEQFF. The chain combines TRBV7-3 with TRBJ2-1; 8 positions agree with TRBD2. Germline V gene data show CDR1 as SGHTA and CDR2 as FQGTGA. Trimming took 0 bases from V and 2 from J; bases not matched to a gene: 3. The CDR3 loop spans 16 amino acids.

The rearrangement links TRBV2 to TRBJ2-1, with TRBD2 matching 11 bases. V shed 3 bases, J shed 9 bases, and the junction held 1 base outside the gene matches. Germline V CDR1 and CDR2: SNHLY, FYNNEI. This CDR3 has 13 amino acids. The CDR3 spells CASSDTSGGEQFF. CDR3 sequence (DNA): TGTGCCAGCAGTGATACTAGCGGGGGTGAGCAGTTCTTC.

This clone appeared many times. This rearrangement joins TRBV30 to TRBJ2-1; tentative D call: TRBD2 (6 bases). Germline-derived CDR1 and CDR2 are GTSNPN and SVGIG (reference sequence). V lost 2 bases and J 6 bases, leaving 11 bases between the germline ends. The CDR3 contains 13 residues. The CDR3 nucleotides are TGTGCCTGGAGTATTACTAGCTCCAATGAGCAGTTCTTC. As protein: CAWSITSSNEQFF.

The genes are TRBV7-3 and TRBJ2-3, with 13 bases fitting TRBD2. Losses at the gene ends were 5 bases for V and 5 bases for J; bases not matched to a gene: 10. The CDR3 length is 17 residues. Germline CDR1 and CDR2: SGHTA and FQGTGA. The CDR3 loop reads CASSPQGLAGVQDTQYF. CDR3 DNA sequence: TGTGCCAGCAGCCCCCAAGGACTAGCGGGAGTGCAAGATACGCAGTATTTT. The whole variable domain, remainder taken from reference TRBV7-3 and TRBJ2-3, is GAGVSQTPSNKVTEKGKYVELRCDPISGHTALYWYRQSLGQGPEFLIYFQGTGAADDSGLPNDRFFAVRPEGSVSTLKIQRTERGDSAVYLCASSPQGLAGVQDTQYFGPGTRLTVL.

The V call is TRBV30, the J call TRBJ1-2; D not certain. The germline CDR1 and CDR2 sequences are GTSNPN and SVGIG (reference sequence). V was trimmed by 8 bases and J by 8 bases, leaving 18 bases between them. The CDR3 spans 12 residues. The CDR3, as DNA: TGTGCCGCGCCAACACCGCCGGGGGGCTACACCTTC. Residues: CAAPTPPGGYTF.

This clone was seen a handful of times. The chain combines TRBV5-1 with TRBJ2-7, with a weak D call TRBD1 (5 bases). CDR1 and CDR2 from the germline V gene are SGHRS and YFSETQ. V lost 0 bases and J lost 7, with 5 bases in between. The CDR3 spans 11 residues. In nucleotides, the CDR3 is TGCGCCAGCAGCTTGGAGGGGGAGCAGTACTTC. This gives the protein CASSLEGEQYF. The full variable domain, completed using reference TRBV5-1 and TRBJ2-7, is KAGVTQTPRYLIKTRGQQVTLSCSPISGHRSVSWYQQTPGQGLQFLFEYFSETQRNKGNFPGRFSGRQFSNSRSEMNVSTLELGDSALYLCASSLEGEQYFGPGTRLTVT.

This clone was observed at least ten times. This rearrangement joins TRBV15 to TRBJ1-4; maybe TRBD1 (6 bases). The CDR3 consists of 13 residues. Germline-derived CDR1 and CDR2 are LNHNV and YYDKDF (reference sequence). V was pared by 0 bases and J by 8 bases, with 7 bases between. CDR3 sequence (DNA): TGTGCCACCAGCAGAGATCAGGGGGAAAAACTGTTTTTT. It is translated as CATSRDQGEKLFF.

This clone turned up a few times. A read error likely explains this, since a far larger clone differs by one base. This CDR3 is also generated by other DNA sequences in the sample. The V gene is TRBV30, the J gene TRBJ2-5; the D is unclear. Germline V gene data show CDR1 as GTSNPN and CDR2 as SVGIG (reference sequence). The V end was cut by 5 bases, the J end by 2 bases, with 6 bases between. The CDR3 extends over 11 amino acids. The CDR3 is CAWGPQETQYF. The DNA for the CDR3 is TGTGCCTGGGGACCTCAAGAGACCCAGTACTTC.

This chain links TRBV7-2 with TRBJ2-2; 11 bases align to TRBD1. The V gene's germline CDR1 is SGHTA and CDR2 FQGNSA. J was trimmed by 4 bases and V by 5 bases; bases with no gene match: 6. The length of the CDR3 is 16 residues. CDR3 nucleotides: TGTGCCAGCAGCCAGCGGACAGGGGGCGTCACCGGGGAGCTGTTTTTT. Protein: CASSQRTGGVTGELFF.

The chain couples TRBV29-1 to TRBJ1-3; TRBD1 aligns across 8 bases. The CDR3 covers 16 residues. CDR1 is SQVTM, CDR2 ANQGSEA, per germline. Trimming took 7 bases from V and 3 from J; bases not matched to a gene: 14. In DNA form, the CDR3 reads TGCAGCGGGCTCAGGGACAGGCTACGTCTTGGAAACACCATATATTTT. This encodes CSGLRDRLRLGNTIYF. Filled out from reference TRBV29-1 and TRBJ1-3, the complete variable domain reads SAVISQKPSRDICQRGTSLTIQCQVDSQVTMMFWYRQQPGQSLTLIATANQGSEATYESGFVIDKFPISRPNLTFSTLTVSNMSPEDSSIYLCSGLRDRLRLGNTIYFGEGSWLTVV.

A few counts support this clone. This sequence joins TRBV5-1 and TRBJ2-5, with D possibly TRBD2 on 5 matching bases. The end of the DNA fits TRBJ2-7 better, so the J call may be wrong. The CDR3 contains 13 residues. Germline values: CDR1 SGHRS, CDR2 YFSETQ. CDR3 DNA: TGCGCCAGCAAAGCCGGGGTCTCCTACGAGCAGTACTTC. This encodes CASKAGVSYEQYF.

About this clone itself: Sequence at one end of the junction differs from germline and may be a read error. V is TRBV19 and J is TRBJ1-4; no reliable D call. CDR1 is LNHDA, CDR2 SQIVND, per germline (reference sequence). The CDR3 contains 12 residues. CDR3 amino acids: CASLGLGEKLFF. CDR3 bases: TGTGCCAGTCTAGGTCTCGGTGAAAAGCTGTTTTTT. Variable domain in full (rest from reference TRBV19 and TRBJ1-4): DGGITQSPKYLFRKEGQNVTLSCEQNLNHDAMYWYRQDPGQGLRLIYYSQIVNDFQKGDIAEGYSVSREKKESFPLTVTSAQKNPTAFYLCASLGLGEKLFFGSGTQLSVL.

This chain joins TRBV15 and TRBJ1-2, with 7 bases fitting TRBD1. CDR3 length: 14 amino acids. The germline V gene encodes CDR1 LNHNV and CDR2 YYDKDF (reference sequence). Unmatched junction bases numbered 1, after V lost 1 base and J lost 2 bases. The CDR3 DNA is TGTGCCACCAGCAGAGCAGGGGGAAACTATGGCTACACCTTC. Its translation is CATSRAGGNYGYTF.

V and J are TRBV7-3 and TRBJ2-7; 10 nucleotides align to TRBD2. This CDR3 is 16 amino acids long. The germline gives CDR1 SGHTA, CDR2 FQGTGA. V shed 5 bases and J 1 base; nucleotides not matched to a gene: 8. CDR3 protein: CASSLTGTSESYEQYF. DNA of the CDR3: TGTGCCAGCAGCCTGACTGGGACTAGCGAGTCCTACGAGCAGTACTTC.

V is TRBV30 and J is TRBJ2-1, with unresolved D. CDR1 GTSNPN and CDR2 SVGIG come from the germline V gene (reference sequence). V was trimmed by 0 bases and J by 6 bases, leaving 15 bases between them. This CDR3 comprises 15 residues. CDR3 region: CAWSVLVSVINEQFF. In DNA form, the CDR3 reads TGTGCCTGGAGTGTACTCGTCAGTGTGATCAATGAGCAGTTCTTC.

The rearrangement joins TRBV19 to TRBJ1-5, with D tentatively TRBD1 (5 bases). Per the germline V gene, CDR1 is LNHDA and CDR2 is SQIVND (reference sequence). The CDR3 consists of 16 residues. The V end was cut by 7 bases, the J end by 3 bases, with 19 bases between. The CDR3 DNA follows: TGTGCCAGTACCGCACCGGGACCCTACTTCAATCAGCCCCAGCATTTT. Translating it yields CASTAPGPYFNQPQHF.

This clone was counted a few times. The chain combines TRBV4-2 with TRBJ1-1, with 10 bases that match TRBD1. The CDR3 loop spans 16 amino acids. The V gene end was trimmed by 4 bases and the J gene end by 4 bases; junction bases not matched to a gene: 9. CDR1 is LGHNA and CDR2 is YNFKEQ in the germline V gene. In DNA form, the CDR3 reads TGTGCCAGCAGCCGAAGGGCCGGGACAGGGGTCACTGAAGCTTTCTTT. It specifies CASSRRAGTGVTEAFF.

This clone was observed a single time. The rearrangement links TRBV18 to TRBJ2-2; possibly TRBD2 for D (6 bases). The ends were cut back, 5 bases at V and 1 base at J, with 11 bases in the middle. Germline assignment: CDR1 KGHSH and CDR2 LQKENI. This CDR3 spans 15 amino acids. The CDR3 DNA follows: TGTGCCAGCTCAACTGGCGGGATGAACACCGGGGAGCTGTTTTTT. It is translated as CASSTGGMNTGELFF.

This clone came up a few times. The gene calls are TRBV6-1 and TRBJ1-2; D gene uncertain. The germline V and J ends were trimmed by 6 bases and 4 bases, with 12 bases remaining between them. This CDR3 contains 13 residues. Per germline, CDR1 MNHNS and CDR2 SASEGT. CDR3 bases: TGTGCCAGCAGAAACAGTACTCTCTATGGCTACACCTTC. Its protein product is CASRNSTLYGYTF.

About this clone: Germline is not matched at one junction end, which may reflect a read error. For the CDR3, the DNA is TGTGCCAGCAGTGTTGAGGGGGAGACAGCGAGCTCCTACGAGCAGCACTTC. Its translation is CASSVEGETASSYEQHF. This chain connects TRBV25-1 to TRBJ2-7; possibly TRBD1 for D (6 bases). Germline V gene sequence: CDR1 MGHDK, CDR2 SYGVNS. This CDR3 is built from 17 residues.

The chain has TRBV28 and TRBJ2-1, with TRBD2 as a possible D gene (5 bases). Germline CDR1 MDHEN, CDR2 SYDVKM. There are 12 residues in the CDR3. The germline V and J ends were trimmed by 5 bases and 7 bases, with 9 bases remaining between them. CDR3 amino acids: CASSGRRNEQFF. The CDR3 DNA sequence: TGTGCCAGCAGTGGCAGGAGGAATGAGCAGTTCTTC.

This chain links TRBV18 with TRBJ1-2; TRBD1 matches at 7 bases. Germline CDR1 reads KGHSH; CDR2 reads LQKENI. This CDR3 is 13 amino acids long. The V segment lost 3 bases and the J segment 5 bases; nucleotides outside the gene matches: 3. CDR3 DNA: TGTGCCAGCTCACCTCAGGGGGTGTATGGCTACACCTTC. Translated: CASSPQGVYGYTF.

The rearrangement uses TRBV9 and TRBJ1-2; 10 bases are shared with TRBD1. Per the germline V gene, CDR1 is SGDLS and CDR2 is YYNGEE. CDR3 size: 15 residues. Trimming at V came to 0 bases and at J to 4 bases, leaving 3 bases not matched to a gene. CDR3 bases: TGTGCCAGCAGCGTAGGGACAGGGGGAATCTATGGCTACACCTTC. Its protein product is CASSVGTGGIYGYTF.